This T cell receptor (beta chain) was retrieved from a study of blood T cell repertoires in COVID-19. In the study overall: Sites across the United States, Italy and Spain contributed samples from acute and convalescent COVID-19. T cells, B-cell-depleted T cells, or PBMCs provided the cDNA or gDNA that served as material.

In the original processing: Researchers report that nucleated cell counts were estimated from reference gene primer amplification. Using immunoSEQ multiplex PCR, the repertoire was profiled, and TCRdb retains in-frame clones only, with some absent. V and J calls and clone size follow that table, whereas D and trimming were derived from the DNA. The sample includes 150,000 to 200,000 clones, more than 70% of them seen just once. From germline, CDR1 is MGHDK and CDR2 SYGVNS. Trimming removed 3 bases from V and 6 bases from J, with 11 bases in between. CDR3 size: 13 residues. The sequencing sample was made of peripheral blood. This TCR was sampled from an older woman with acute or convalescent COVID-19. The J gene is TRBJ1-1, the V gene TRBV25-1, with D hard to call. CDR3 DNA: TGTGCCAGCAGTGAGGCCTATCGGGCTGAAGCTTTCTTT. The encoded protein is CASSEAYRAEAFF.